The T cell receptor beta chain under discussion was sequenced for a study of CXCR3-negative and CXCR3-positive naive CD8 T cells (dated by TCRdb to between 2018 and 2021). About the study as a whole: In total, roughly 150 million TRB reads were obtained, or roughly 1.5 +/- 0.3 million reads per library. TRBV-TRBJ cluster analysis included naive subsets from roughly 5 donors and memory cells from 3 donors. Diversity and physicochemical repertoire analyses were performed on some eleven donors pooled from two independent experiments.

General findings and caveats noted by the study authors: Naive CXCR3-negative and CXCR3-positive cells from the same donor showed similar TRBV-TRBJ usage, whereas memory cells showed distinct patterns. Both naive subsets had comparably high repertoire diversity, while memory CD8+ T cells had much lower repertoire diversity. Because surface CD5, which has been linked to self-reactivity in mice, was comparable between naive subsets, TCR interaction strength was also inferred from TRB CDR3 physicochemical properties. TRB CDR3s from CXCR3-positive naive cells showed higher hydrophobicity (lower Kidera factor 4), lower energy, and higher strength and volume indices than CXCR3-negative naive cells. Because CXCR3 expression was partially decreased after cryopreservation, freshly isolated PBMCs were used for most assays.

Comment on this clonotype: Its target antigen remains unknown.

Each CD8+ T cell subset was flow-sorted in triplicate, with 300,000 cells per subset placed directly into RLT lysis buffer. To exclude memory contaminants, naive CD8+ T cells were stringently defined as CD45RO-CCR7+CD27+CD95-. Standard density gradient centrifugation was used to isolate peripheral blood mononuclear cells from buffy coats. A FACSAria III was used to flow-sort naive CD8+ T cells into CXCR3-negative and CXCR3-positive populations. Total RNA was extracted from sorted cells using an RNeasy Mini Kit. Sequencing used a NextSeq 550. The Human TCR Profiling Kit (MiLaboratory) was used to make UMI-labeled 5' RACE TRB cDNA libraries. The full amount of extracted RNA was used for cDNA synthesis, and the full amount of resulting cDNA was used for PCR amplification. Libraries were prepared in parallel with an identical number of PCR cycles. The original pipeline was this. With a requirement of at least two reads per UMI, MIGEC and MiXCR extracted about 50,000 +/- 10,000 unique UMI-labeled TRB cDNA molecules per library. Each library averaged around 42,000 +/- 9,900 functional in-frame TRB CDR3 nucleotide clonotypes without stop codons. After downsampling to 5000 UMI-labeled TRB molecules per sample, diversity metrics, including normalized Shannon-Wiener and Chao1, were computed in VDJtools. VDJtools was used to calculate clonotype-size-weighted physicochemical properties of the central five CDR3 residues, namely interaction energy, strength, volume and Kidera factor 4. With the reads reprocessed by TCRdb, a single entry stands for each CDR3 protein sequence and no DNA is reported. For this entry, the V and J calls and clone size follow TCRdb and not the study's own pipeline. The table for this sample lists about 92,000 distinct CDR3 sequences. The ten largest clones represent around 1.7% of the sample.

Reading the germline V gene (reference sequence) gives CDR1 GTSNPN and CDR2 SVGIG. The CDR3 contains 19 residues, cysteine and phenylalanine counted. This entry has no DNA. Material: naive CXCR3- CD8+ T cells from blood. This specimen's cell subset or site label, per the study, means: CD45RO-CCR7+CD27+CD95- naive CD8+ T cells lacking CXCR3 (TNR3-). The clonotype originates from a human donor in good health. Some clones in this sample may be carry-over from other donors' samples. The chain couples TRBV30 to TRBJ1-6. Here the CDR3 is given as CAWSVSPYGEKTYNSPLHF.